The 26 T cell receptor beta chains below all came from one sample that was sequenced in a study of T-cell memory formation after mild COVID-19. From the 5' RACE reads, TCRdb called clonotypes with MiXCR, one entry per CDR3 protein. The profile shows 110,000 to 150,000 distinct CDR3 sequences, 14% of them singletons. The specimen sequenced was PBMCs or a T cell subset sorted from them (not recorded which). These receptors all come from an adult woman who had mild COVID-19 (a few samples of this study predate the infection). Cell type and time point are not known.

This clonotype has just a few counts. The V call is TRBV6-5, the J call TRBJ1-1; no clear D gene. Trimming removed 6 bases from V and 1 base from J, with 9 bases in between. Germline V gives CDR1 MNHEY, CDR2 SVGAGI. There are 13 residues in the CDR3. CDR3 in amino acids: CASSPLKNTEAFF. The CDR3 bases are TGTGCCAGCAGCCCGTTGAAGAACACTGAAGCTTTCTTT.

This clonotype appeared many times. The CDR3 DNA reads as TGCGCCAGCAGCCAGGGTAGGGCGTCCTACAATGAGCAGTTCTTC. It is translated as CASSQGRASYNEQFF. The chain combines TRBV4-3 with TRBJ2-1, with D unclear. Deletions cut 3 bases from V and 1 base from J, with 10 bases between. This CDR3 region has 15 residues. In germline, CDR1 is LGHNA, CDR2 YSLEER.

This rearrangement joins TRBV7-9 to TRBJ2-5; TRBD1 is a possible D gene (5 bases). The germline CDR1 and CDR2 sequences are SEHNR and FQNEAQ (reference sequence). The CDR3 contains 12 residues. V was pared by 7 bases and J by 5 bases, with 11 bases between. The CDR3 bases are TGTGCCAGCACAGGGCGTTACGAGACCCAGTACTTC. Translated: CASTGRYETQYF.

This chain links TRBV16 with TRBJ2-1, with TRBD2 matching over 8 bases. CDR1 KGHSY and CDR2 FQNENV come from the germline V gene. The CDR3 length is 16 residues. With 3 bases clipped from V and 4 bases from J, the junction kept 8 bases outside the gene matches. CDR3 region: CASSHKLAASYNEQFF. DNA for the CDR3: TGTGCCAGCAGCCATAAACTAGCGGCATCATACAATGAGCAGTTCTTC.

This clonotype was seen a few times. This chain links TRBV12-3 or TRBV12-4 with TRBJ2-4; the match to TRBD2 covers 10 bases. The CDR3 covers 16 residues. Trimming removed 5 bases from V and 1 base from J; junction bases left unmatched: 5. CDR3 sequence: CASSTGLALAKNIQYF. As DNA, the CDR3 is TGTGCCAGCAGTACGGGACTAGCGCTTGCCAAAAACATTCAGTACTTC.

This clonotype has a handful of counts. The CDR3 nucleotides are TGTGCCAGCAGCCGGGAGGGTAGAAGCGGGGCCAACGTCCTGACTTTC. Translated, it gives CASSREGRSGANVLTF. This chain joins TRBV5-4 and TRBJ2-6, with 8 positions matching TRBD2. CDR1 and CDR2 from the germline V gene are SGHNT and YYREEE (reference sequence). This CDR3 has 16 amino acids. V trimming: 4 bases; J trimming: 4 bases; junction bases outside the gene matches: 7.

This clonotype appeared a few times. The chain is built from TRBV29-1 and TRBJ2-2; 7 bases line up with TRBD2. The CDR3 runs to 14 residues. CDR1 is SQVTM, CDR2 ANQGSEA, per germline. J lost 5 bases, V lost 3 bases, and 6 bases had no gene match. DNA of the CDR3: TGCAGCGTTGATCCGGGAGGACGGACCGGGGAGCTGTTTTTT. It translates to CSVDPGGRTGELFF.

CDR3 sequence reads: CASSVGSGVGDYEQYF. CDR3 DNA: TGTGCCAGCAGCGTCGGATCGGGGGTAGGGGACTACGAGCAGTACTTC. The rearrangement uses TRBV9 and TRBJ2-7, with D possibly TRBD2 on 6 matching bases. Germline values: CDR1 SGDLS, CDR2 YYNGEE. Trimming stripped 2 bases from V and 3 bases from J, with 18 bases between. The CDR3 totals 16 residues. The full variable domain, rest sourced from reference TRBV9 and TRBJ2-7, is DSGVTQTPKHLITATGQRVTLRCSPRSGDLSVYWYQQSLDQGLQFLIQYYNGEERAKGNILERFSAQQFPDLHSELNLSSLELGDSALYFCASSVGSGVGDYEQYFGPGTRLTVT.

The rearrangement uses TRBV4-1 and TRBJ2-1; 9 bases are shared with TRBD2. V lost 4 bases and J lost 9; bases outside the gene matches: 10. Germline V gene lookup returns CDR1 MGHRA and CDR2 YSYEKL. The CDR3 consists of 15 residues. CDR3 in amino acids: CASSPPAGGLGEQFF. In nucleotides, the CDR3 is TGCGCCAGCAGCCCGCCTGCGGGAGGGCTGGGTGAGCAGTTCTTC.

This clonotype was detected only a few times. This chain connects TRBV23-1 to TRBJ2-4; TRBD1 matches at 8 bases. TRBV23-1 is an ORF for which the function is uncertain. The V and J ends lost 0 bases and 8 bases, in that order; junction bases with no gene match: 6. This CDR3 has 15 amino acids. This chain's CDR3 is CASSQSSRGQDIQYF. CDR3 nucleotides: TGCGCCAGCAGTCAATCGAGCAGGGGGCAAGACATTCAGTACTTC.

A few counts support this clonotype. The genes are TRBV7-9 and TRBJ2-1; 7 bases match TRBD2. Trimming removed 3 bases from V and 4 bases from J; junction bases left unmatched: 3. The CDR3 has 14 residues. CDR1 is SEHNR and CDR2 is FQNEAQ in the germline V gene (reference sequence). The CDR3 nucleotides are TGTGCCAGCAGCTTTCTAGCGGTGTACAATGAGCAGTTCTTC. Translation: CASSFLAVYNEQFF.

V and J are TRBV15 and TRBJ1-2; D ambiguous. Between the trimmed V and J ends, which lost 0 bases and 8 bases, there was a span of 13 bases. The germline V gene has CDR1 LNHNV and CDR2 YYDKDF (reference sequence). CDR3 length equals 14 residues. Here the CDR3 reads CATSRDASPRGYTF. The CDR3 DNA reads TGTGCCACCAGCAGAGATGCGTCCCCCCGCGGCTACACCTTC.

This clonotype was seen at least ten times. CDR3 sequence (DNA): TGCAGCGTTGTTGCCCTTAACACCGGGGAGCTGTTTTTT. Protein product: CSVVALNTGELFF. The rearrangement links TRBV29-1 to TRBJ2-2; unclear D gene. In germline, CDR1 is SQVTM, CDR2 ANQGSEA. The CDR3 has 13 amino acids. Deletions cut 4 bases from V and 2 bases from J, with 8 bases between.

The V and J genes are TRBV11-2 and TRBJ1-3; D gene ambiguous. V shed 5 bases and J shed 2 bases, with 10 bases lying between them. The germline V gene has CDR1 SGHAT and CDR2 FQNNGV. The CDR3 spans 14 residues. CDR3 sequence: CASSLGLTGNTIYF. For the CDR3, the DNA is TGTGCCAGCAGCCTAGGGCTGACTGGAAACACCATATATTTT. Full variable domain (outside the CDR3, taken from reference TRBV11-2 and TRBJ1-3): EAGVAQSPRYKIIEKRQSVAFWCNPISGHATLYWYQQILGQGPKLLIQFQNNGVVDDSQLPKDRFSAERLKGVDSTLKIQPAKLEDSAVYLCASSLGLTGNTIYFGEGSWLTVV.

The count of this clonotype is one. The V and J genes are TRBV7-9 and TRBJ2-5; 7 bases are a match to TRBD2. The CDR3 extends over 14 amino acids. The V segment lost 4 bases and the J segment 4 bases; nucleotides outside the gene matches: 6. The V gene's germline CDR1 is SEHNR and CDR2 FQNEAQ (reference sequence). The CDR3 bases are TGTGCCAGCAGCTCCCCGGGGGGAAGAGAGACCCAGTACTTC. This translates into CASSSPGGRETQYF.

This clonotype appeared many times. This chain joins TRBV4-2 and TRBJ2-1, with D possibly TRBD2 on 5 matching bases. The V end was cut by 0 bases, the J end by 2 bases, with 8 bases between. From germline, CDR1 is LGHNA and CDR2 YNFKEQ. The CDR3 is 15 amino acids. This chain's CDR3 is CASSQERAPYNEQFF. The CDR3 bases are TGTGCCAGCAGCCAAGAGCGGGCCCCCTACAATGAGCAGTTCTTC.

This clonotype turned up a few times. V usage is TRBV7-6 and J usage is TRBJ2-1, with D unclear. Trimming shortened V by 1 base and J by 3 bases, and 4 bases separated the two germline ends. This CDR3 contains 13 residues. Looked up from germline, CDR1 is SGHVS and CDR2 is FNYEAQ. The CDR3 here is CASSLVYYNEQFF. The CDR3 DNA reads as TGTGCCAGCAGCTTAGTTTACTACAATGAGCAGTTCTTC.

This clonotype has ten or more counts. The chain uses TRBV25-1 and TRBJ2-7; D is uncertain. Germline V gene sequence: CDR1 MGHDK, CDR2 SYGVNS. V lost 4 bases and J lost 6, with 10 bases in between. The CDR3 totals 12 residues. CDR3 nucleotide sequence: TGTGCCAGCAGTGTTGGGTCGGGCGAGCAGTACTTC. This codes for CASSVGSGEQYF.

The chain couples TRBV3-1 to TRBJ2-5, with 11 positions matching TRBD2. The CDR3 spans 15 residues. CDR1 is LGHDT and CDR2 is YNNKEL in the germline V gene (reference sequence). J gave up 5 bases and V 1 base, and 3 bases lay outside the gene matches. For the CDR3, the DNA is TGTGCCAGCAGCCAAGTACCTAGCGGGAGGGAGACCCAGTACTTC. Translation gives CASSQVPSGRETQYF.

This clonotype was seen more than once but under ten times. The V and J genes are TRBV3-1 and TRBJ1-5; D ambiguous. Looked up from germline, CDR1 is LGHDT and CDR2 is YNNKEL (reference sequence). The CDR3 has 13 amino acids. Trimming stripped 3 bases from V and 5 bases from J, with 8 bases between. CDR3 nucleotides: TGTGCCAGCAGCCAGGGAGGGTATCAGCCCCAGCATTTT. Translated: CASSQGGYQPQHF.

The chain is built from TRBV3-1 and TRBJ2-7; D is unresolved. The V end was cut by 3 bases, the J end by 3 bases, with 9 bases between. The CDR3 length is 13 residues. Germline-derived CDR1 and CDR2 are LGHDT and YNNKEL (reference sequence). The CDR3, as DNA: TGTGCCAGCAGCCACGGACCCTACTACGAGCAGTACTTC. Translated, it gives CASSHGPYYEQYF.

This clonotype has more than one count but fewer than ten. The genes are TRBV18 and TRBJ2-1, with TRBD1 matching 8 bases. Germline CDR1 is KGHSH and CDR2 is LQKENI. This CDR3 contains 18 residues. With 5 bases clipped from V and 8 bases from J, the junction kept 20 bases outside the gene matches. The CDR3 nucleotides are TGTGCCAGCTCATCGTCTTCTTACCCGACAGGGGCCTCCTATGAGCAGTTCTTC. As protein: CASSSSSYPTGASYEQFF.

The chain carries TRBV30 and TRBJ2-5; unclear D gene. The CDR3 is 12 residues long. The V gene's germline CDR1 is GTSNPN and CDR2 SVGIG (reference sequence). Trimming shortened V by 1 base and J by 1 base, and 4 bases separated the two germline ends. The DNA of the CDR3 is TGTGCCTGGAGTGAGATCCAAGAGACCCAGTACTTC. Its translation: CAWSEIQETQYF.

This rearrangement joins TRBV9 to TRBJ2-4, with no clear D. Per the germline V gene, CDR1 is SGDLS and CDR2 is YYNGEE. Trimming removed 7 bases from V and 2 bases from J, with 7 bases in between. The CDR3 runs 12 residues. The chain's CDR3 is CASSNTKNIQYF. The CDR3 DNA sequence: TGTGCCAGCTCCAACACCAAAAACATTCAGTACTTC. The full variable domain, in which reference TRBV9 and TRBJ2-4 provide the parts outside the CDR3, is DSGVTQTPKHLITATGQRVTLRCSPRSGDLSVYWYQQSLDQGLQFLIQYYNGEERAKGNILERFSAQQFPDLHSELNLSSLELGDSALYFCASSNTKNIQYFGAGTRLSVL.

V usage is TRBV20-1 and J usage is TRBJ2-4, with D maybe TRBD2 (5 bases). In germline, CDR1 is DFQATT, CDR2 SNEGSKA (reference sequence). V shed 6 bases and J shed 0 bases, with 12 bases lying between them. The CDR3 runs 14 residues. The CDR3 spells CSAPEGVAKNIQYF. DNA of the CDR3: TGCAGTGCCCCCGAGGGTGTAGCCAAAAACATTCAGTACTTC.

This clonotype was seen a few times. V and J are TRBV6-5 and TRBJ1-2; unclear D gene. CDR1 and CDR2 (germline): MNHEY, SVGAGI. The CDR3 length is 13 residues. V was trimmed by 0 bases and J by 4 bases, leaving 6 bases between them. The CDR3 sequence is CASSYSVSYGYTF. Written as DNA, the CDR3 is TGTGCCAGCAGTTACTCAGTTTCCTATGGCTACACCTTC.